This TCR beta chain was identified during a study of T cell responses to AZD1222 COVID-19 vaccine. Findings of the study overall: Vaccine-related CD4 TCRs covered spike, predominating at 160-218 and 743-854. A mostly white British donor set with more females was recruited, and clonal diversity was possibly underestimated.

The CDR3 consists of 12 residues. Germline values: CDR1 MDHEN, CDR2 SYDVKM. Deletions cut 5 bases from V and 11 bases from J, with 13 bases between. This clone is a singleton in its sample. Its antigen remains unknown. The method was immunoSEQ multiplex PCR; TCRdb's version includes in-frame clones alone and lacks a portion of them. In the table there are more than 110,000 clones, over 90% of which are singletons. Sequences were derived from peripheral blood, sampled on day 0 of AZD1222 vaccination. This TCR came from an adult in good health. The chain links TRBV28 to TRBJ2-1; TRBD2 is a possible D gene (6 bases). CDR3 in amino acids: CASSLVGTQQFF. The DNA for the CDR3 is TGTGCCAGCAGTCTTGTCGGGACTCAGCAGTTCTTC.